This TCR beta chain was identified during a study of PD-1 blockade in mismatch repair-deficient tumors (dated by TCRdb to between 2016 and 2019). With regard to the full study: Between late 2013 and 2016, the trial enrolled fewer than 95 consecutive patients with about twelve mismatch repair-deficient cancer types, every one of whom had been previously treated and was progressing. Deep sequencing of TCR CDR3 regions was used to track tumor-associated T cell clones in peripheral blood of patients responding to PD-1 blockade.

The time point label, read with the paper, signifies: peripheral blood before pembrolizumab. For each enrolled patient, mismatch repair deficiency was established using either polymerase chain reaction or immunohistochemistry. TCR sequencing was carried out for three patients who responded to pembrolizumab therapy. In the phase II trial, pembrolizumab PD-1 blockade was tested prospectively in advanced mismatch repair-deficient cancers, no matter which tissue of origin the cancers came from. Peripheral blood T cell samples were serially collected before and at multiple times after PD-1 blockade was started. Blood sampling times were expressed in weeks after the first pembrolizumab dose. From the germline V gene (reference sequence), CDR1 is LNHDA and CDR2 is SQIVND. The junction shows trimming of 5 bases on V and 4 bases on J, plus 11 bases between the germline ends. From cysteine to phenylalanine, the CDR3 is 13 amino acids long. CDR3 DNA is the only sequence kept; it has 39 bases, read in frame from the first base.

The library relied on the immunoSEQ multiplex PCR assay. Held by TCRdb, this immuneACCESS table contains in-frame sequences only and omits some clones. Under half of the omission traces to an unresolved V gene where checked; the cause of the rest is unknown. Recorded for this sample are roughly 45,000 clones; around 77% of them occurred a single time. 3% to 4% of the sample goes to the ten largest clones. Overall results and qualifications from the work: Clones residing in the tumor, which were often undetectable in blood before treatment, expanded quickly after pembrolizumab and then contracted, generally before radiologic responses.

In its sample, this clone was seen a few times. Its antigen target is currently unknown. Per-base quality was not reported, and no clone a single base away is much larger than it. The receptor was isolated from an adult with mismatch repair-deficient cancer. The chain couples TRBV19 to TRBJ1-1, and TRBD1 may be the D gene, going by 5 matching bases. Specimen: PBMCs, collected before pembrolizumab treatment. The nucleotide sequence is TGTGCCAGTAGTTCATGGGGGGGCACTGAAGCTTTCTTT. It is translated as CASSSWGGTEAFF.